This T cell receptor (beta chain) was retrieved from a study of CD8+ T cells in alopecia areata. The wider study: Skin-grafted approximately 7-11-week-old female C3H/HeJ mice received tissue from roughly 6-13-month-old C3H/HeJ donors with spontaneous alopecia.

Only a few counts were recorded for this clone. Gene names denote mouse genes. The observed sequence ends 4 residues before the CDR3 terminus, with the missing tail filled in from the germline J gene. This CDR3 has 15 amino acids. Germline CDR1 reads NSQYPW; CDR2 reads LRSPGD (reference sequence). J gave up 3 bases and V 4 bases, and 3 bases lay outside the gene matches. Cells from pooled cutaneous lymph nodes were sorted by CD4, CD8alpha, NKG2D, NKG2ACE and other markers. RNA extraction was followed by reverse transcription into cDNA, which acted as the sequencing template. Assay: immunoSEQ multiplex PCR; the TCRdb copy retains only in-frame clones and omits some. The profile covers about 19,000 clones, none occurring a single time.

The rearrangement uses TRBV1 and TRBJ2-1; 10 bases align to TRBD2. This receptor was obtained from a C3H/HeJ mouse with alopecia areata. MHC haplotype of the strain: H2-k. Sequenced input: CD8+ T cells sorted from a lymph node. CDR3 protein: CTCSERDWGYAEQFF. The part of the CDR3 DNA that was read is TGCACCTGCAGTGAAAGGGACTGGGGCTATGCT.